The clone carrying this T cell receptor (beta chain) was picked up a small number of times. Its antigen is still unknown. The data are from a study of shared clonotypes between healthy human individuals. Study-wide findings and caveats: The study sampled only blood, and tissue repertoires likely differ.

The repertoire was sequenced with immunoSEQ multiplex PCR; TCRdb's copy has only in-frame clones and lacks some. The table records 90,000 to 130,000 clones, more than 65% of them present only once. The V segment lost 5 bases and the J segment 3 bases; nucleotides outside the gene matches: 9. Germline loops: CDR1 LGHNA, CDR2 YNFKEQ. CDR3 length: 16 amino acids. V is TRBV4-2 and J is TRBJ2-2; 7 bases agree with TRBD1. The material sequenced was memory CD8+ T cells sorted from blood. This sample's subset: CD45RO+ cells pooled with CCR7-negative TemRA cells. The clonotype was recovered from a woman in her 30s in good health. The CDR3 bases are TGTGCCAGCAGCGATTCGGGACAGACCCACACCGGGGAGCTGTTTTTT. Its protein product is CASSDSGQTHTGELFF.